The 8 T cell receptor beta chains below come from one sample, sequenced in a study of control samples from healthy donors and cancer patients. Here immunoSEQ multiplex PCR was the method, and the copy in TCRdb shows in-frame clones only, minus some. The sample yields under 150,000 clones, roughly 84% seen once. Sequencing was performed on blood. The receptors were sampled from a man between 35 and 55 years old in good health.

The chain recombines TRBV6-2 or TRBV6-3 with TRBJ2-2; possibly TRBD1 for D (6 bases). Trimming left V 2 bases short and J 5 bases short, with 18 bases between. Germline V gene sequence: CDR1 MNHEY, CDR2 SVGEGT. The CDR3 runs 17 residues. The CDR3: CASSYRLTGNCTGELFF. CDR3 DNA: TGTGCCAGCAGTTACCGGCTCACAGGGAATTGTACCGGGGAGCTGTTTTTT.

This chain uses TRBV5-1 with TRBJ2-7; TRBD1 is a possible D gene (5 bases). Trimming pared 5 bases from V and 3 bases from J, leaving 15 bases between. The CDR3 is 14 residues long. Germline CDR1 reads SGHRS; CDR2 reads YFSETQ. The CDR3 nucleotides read TGCGCCAGCAGTCTCCGGACATTGGGCTACGAGCAGTACTTC. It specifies CASSLRTLGYEQYF.

As DNA, the CDR3 is TGTGCCAGCAGCCCCAGGGTTCGGGGTCCGGGGACCCAGTACTTC. Amino acids: CASSPRVRGPGTQYF. V is TRBV11-3 and J is TRBJ2-5; TRBD1 or TRBD2 may be the D gene (5 bases each). Germline V gives CDR1 SGHNT, CDR2 YENEEA. CDR3 length: 15 residues. Trimming left V 5 bases short and J 7 bases short, with 20 bases between.

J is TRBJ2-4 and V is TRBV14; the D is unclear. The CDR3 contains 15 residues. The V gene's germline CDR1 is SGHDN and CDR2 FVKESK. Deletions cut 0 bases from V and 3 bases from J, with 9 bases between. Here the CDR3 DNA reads TGTGCCAGCAGCCAAGAAAACGTGGGCAAAAACATTCAGTACTTC. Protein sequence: CASSQENVGKNIQYF.

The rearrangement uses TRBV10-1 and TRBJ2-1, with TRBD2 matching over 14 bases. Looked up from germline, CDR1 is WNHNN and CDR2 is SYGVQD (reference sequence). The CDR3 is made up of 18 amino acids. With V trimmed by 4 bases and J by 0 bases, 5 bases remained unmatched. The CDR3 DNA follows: TGCGCCAGCAGTGTGGGACTAGCGGGGGCCAGCTCCTACAATGAGCAGTTCTTC. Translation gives CASSVGLAGASSYNEQFF.

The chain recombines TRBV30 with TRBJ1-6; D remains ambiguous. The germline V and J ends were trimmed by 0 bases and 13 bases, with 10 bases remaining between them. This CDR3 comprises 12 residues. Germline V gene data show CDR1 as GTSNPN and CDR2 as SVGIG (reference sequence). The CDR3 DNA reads TGTGCCTGGAGTGTTGCTGGCTCGCCCCTCCACTTT. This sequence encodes CAWSVAGSPLHF.

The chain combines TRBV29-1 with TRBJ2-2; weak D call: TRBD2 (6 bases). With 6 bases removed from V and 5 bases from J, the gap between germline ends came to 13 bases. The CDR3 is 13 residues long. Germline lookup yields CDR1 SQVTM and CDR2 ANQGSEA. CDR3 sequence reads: CSVRRAGTGELFF. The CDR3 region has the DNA TGCAGCGTCCGCAGGGCGGGAACCGGGGAGCTGTTTTTT.

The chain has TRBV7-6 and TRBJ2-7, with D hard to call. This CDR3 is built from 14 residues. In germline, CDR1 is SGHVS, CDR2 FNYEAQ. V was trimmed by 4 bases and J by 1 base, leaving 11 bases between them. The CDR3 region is CASSSYTKSYEQYF. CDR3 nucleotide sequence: TGTGCCAGCAGCTCATACACTAAATCCTACGAGCAGTACTTC.